A selection of T cell receptor beta chains follows, all from one sample in a study of T cells in Graves' hyperthyroidism and ophthalmopathy. TCRdb independently ran MiXCR on the multiplex PCR reads; one entry per CDR3 protein. The sample has about 350,000 distinct CDR3 sequences, 11% to 15% seen once. Sequencing was done on a sample of blood. The receptors here all came from a woman aged 30 to 39 with Graves' hyperthyroidism. The CDR3 runs from the conserved cysteine through the conserved F or W. Fields, in order: J gene, clone size, V gene, D gene, CDR3 DNA, CDR3 protein. The D gene is left open where the match is weak. Size is omitted from some rows. Given values are once, few, many or a class for expanded clones.

J gene: TRBJ2-1
clone size: few
V gene: TRBV4-1
D gene: TRBD2
CDR3 DNA: TGCGCCAGCAGCTTGGGGAGAGCGGGGTATAATTTCCCGTTCTTC
CDR3 protein: CASSLGRAGYNFPFF

J gene: TRBJ1-1
clone size: few
V gene: TRBV7-9
D gene: .
CDR3 DNA: TGTGCCAGCAGCTATAGCAGCCCCCAACGGGCTTTCTTT
CDR3 protein: CASSYSSPQRAFF

J gene: TRBJ2-3
clone size: many
V gene: TRBV9
D gene: .
CDR3 DNA: TGTGCCAGCAGCGTAGACGGCCTCACAGATACGCAGTATTTT
CDR3 protein: CASSVDGLTDTQYF

J gene: TRBJ2-1
clone size: many
V gene: TRBV28
D gene: TRBD1
CDR3 DNA: TGTGCCAGCAGTTCTTACAGGGGAGTTAGGAATGAGCAGTTCTTC
CDR3 protein: CASSSYRGVRNEQFF

J gene: TRBJ2-2
clone size: many
V gene: TRBV28
D gene: .
CDR3 DNA: TGTGCCAGCAGTCTCGTAGAGGTGGAGAACACCGGGGAGCTGTTTTTT
CDR3 protein: CASSLVEVENTGELFF

J gene: TRBJ2-5
clone size: .
V gene: TRBV20-1
D gene: .
CDR3 DNA: TGCAGTGCTTTCCGGAGCGGGACACAGTACTTC
CDR3 protein: CSAFRSGTQYF

J gene: TRBJ1-5
clone size: .
V gene: TRBV28
D gene: .
CDR3 DNA: TGTGCCAGCATGAGACCGAGACCGAACAATCAGCCCCAGCATTTT
CDR3 protein: CASMRPRPNNQPQHF

J gene: TRBJ2-7
clone size: many
V gene: TRBV28
D gene: .
CDR3 DNA: TGTGCCAGCAGCTGGACGAGGGGGGGCGAGCAGTACTTC
CDR3 protein: CASSWTRGGEQYF

J gene: TRBJ2-5
clone size: .
V gene: TRBV7-2
D gene: .
CDR3 DNA: TGTGCCAGCAGCTTAAAGGCCTTGGCGTTAGAGACCCAGTACTTC
CDR3 protein: CASSLKALALETQYF

J gene: TRBJ2-1
clone size: many
V gene: TRBV11-3
D gene: .
CDR3 DNA: TGTGCCAGCAGCTTAGATCTTAAGCCCTGGAGGCAGTTCTTC
CDR3 protein: CASSLDLKPWRQFF

J gene: TRBJ1-1
clone size: many
V gene: TRBV2
D gene: .
CDR3 DNA: TGTGCCAGCAGGTACACGACAGAAGCTTTCTTT
CDR3 protein: CASRYTTEAFF

J gene: TRBJ2-1
clone size: few
V gene: TRBV5-6
D gene: TRBD2
CDR3 DNA: TGTGCCAGCAGCTTGGAGGGACTAGGGTACAATGAGCAGTTCTTC
CDR3 protein: CASSLEGLGYNEQFF